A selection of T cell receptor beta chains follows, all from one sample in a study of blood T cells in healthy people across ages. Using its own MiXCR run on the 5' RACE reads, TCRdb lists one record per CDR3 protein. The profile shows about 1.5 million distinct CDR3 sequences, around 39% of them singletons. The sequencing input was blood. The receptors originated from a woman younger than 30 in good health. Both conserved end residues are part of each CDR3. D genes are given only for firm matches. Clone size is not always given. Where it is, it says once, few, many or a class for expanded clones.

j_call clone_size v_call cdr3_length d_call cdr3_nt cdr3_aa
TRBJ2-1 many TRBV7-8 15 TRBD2 TGTGCCAGCAGCCCCCGCGGGACTAGTCACAATGAGCAGTTCTTC CASSPRGTSHNEQFF
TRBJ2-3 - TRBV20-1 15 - TGCAGTGCTAGAGAATGGCGGGGAGCACAGATAACGCAGTATTTT CSAREWRGAQITQYF
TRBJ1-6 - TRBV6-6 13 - TGTGCCAGCATAAGCGGTTTGGGTTCACCCCTCCACTTT CASISGLGSPLHF
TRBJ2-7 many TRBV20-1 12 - TGCAGTGCCGAGTTACGGGGTAGCGAGCAGTACTTC CSAELRGSEQYF
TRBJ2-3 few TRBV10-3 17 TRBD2 TGTGCCATCAGTGGGGGACCGGGACTAGCGGCGATAGATACGCAGTATTTT CAISGGPGLAAIDTQYF
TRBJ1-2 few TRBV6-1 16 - TGTGCCAGCAGTGAGACTCCGGGACACGCGGTGGATGGCTACACCTTC CASSETPGHAVDGYTF
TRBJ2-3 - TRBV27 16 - TGTGCCAGCAACCCGGCCCCTCGGGAGAGCCCAGATACGCAGTATTTT CASNPAPRESPDTQYF
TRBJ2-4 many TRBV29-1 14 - TGCAGCGTTACACAGGTCGAGATGGGTAACATTCAGTACTTC CSVTQVEMGNIQYF
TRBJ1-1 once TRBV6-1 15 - TGTGCCAGCAGTGTAATCCTCCCCGGCTGGAAAGAAGCTTTCTTT CASSVILPGWKEAFF
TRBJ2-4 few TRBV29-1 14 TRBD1 TGCAGCGTTGGCTATGACAGGGGGGGAAACATTCAGTACTTC CSVGYDRGGNIQYF
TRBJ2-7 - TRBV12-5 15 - TGTGCTAGTGGTCCTTATGGGGGCTCGGGGGATGAGCAGTACTTC CASGPYGGSGDEQYF
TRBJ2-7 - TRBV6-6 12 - TGTGCCAGCATTTATGAGAGAGGCGAGCAGTACTTC CASIYERGEQYF
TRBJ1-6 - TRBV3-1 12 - TGTGCCAGCAGCCAAGAAGTCTCACCCCTCCACTTT CASSQEVSPLHF
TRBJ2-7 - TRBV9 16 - TGTGCCAGCAGCTTGGGCCCCGGGACGGAAGCCTACGAGCAGTACTTC CASSLGPGTEAYEQYF
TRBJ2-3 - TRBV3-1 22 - TGTGCCAGCAGCCCACCCGAGACTCGGACGTGGCCTTCCCTATGGAGCACAGATACGCAGTATTTT CASSPPETRTWPSLWSTDTQYF
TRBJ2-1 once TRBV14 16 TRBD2 TGTGCCAGCAGCCAAGGGGTCCTAGCGGGAAAGAGGTTGGAGTTCTTC CASSQGVLAGKRLEFF
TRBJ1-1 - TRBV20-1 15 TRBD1 TGCAGTGCTAGAGATCACCGGACAGGGAACACTGAAGCTTTCTTT CSARDHRTGNTEAFF
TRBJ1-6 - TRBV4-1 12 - TGCGCCAGCAGCCAGTCAGGGCTTGCCCTCCACTTT CASSQSGLALHF
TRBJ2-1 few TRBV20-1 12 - TGCAGTGCTCCCTACGATTACAATGAGCAGTTCTTC CSAPYDYNEQFF
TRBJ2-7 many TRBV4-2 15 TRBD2 TGCGCCAGCAGCCAAGAACTAGCGGGGGCCTACGAGCAGTACTTC CASSQELAGAYEQYF
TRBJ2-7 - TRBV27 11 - TGTGCCAGCAGTTCCCCCGACGAGCAGTACTTC CASSSPDEQYF
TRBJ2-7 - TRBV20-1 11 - TGCAGTGCCCAGCGGGACAATGAGCAGTACTTC CSAQRDNEQYF
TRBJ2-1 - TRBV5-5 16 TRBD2 TGTGCCAGCAGCTTCCTAAAGGGAGGGCCTTGCGGTGAGCAGTTCTTC CASSFLKGGPCGEQFF
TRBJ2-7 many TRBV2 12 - TGTGCCAGCAGGGGAACTGTTTACGAGCAGTACTTC CASRGTVYEQYF
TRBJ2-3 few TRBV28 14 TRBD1 TGTGCCAGCAGTGGGACAGGGTGGACAGATACGCAGTATTTT CASSGTGWTDTQYF
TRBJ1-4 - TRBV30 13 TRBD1 TGTGCCTGGGACAGGGGGGTTAATGAAAAACTGTTTTTT CAWDRGVNEKLFF
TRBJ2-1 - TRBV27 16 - TGTGCCAGCTCAAGGGACGAAATCGAACTCGGAAATGAGCAGTTCTTC CASSRDEIELGNEQFF
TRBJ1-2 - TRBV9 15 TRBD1 TGTGCCAGCAGCGCGACCCAGACAGGGCTCTATGGCTACACCTTC CASSATQTGLYGYTF
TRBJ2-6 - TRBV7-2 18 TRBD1 TGTGCCAGCAGCTTAGTATCAACGACAGGGGCCGGGGCCAACGTCCTGACTTTC CASSLVSTTGAGANVLTF
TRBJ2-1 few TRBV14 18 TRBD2 TGTGCCAGCAGCCAAGAAGTGACTAGCGCGATCCAGGGCAATGAGCAGTTCTTC CASSQEVTSAIQGNEQFF
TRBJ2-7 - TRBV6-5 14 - TGTGCCAGCAGTCCTGGGGCCAGTTACCACGAGCAGTACTTC CASSPGASYHEQYF
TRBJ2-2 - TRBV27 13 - TGTGCCAGCAGTTCCCCATTCACCGGGGAGCTGTTTTTT CASSSPFTGELFF
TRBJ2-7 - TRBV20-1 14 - TGCAGTGCTAGCTTTATCACAGGCGCCTACGAGCAGTACTTC CSASFITGAYEQYF
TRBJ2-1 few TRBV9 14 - TGTGCCAGCAGCGTCAATACTGCTTACAATGAGCAGTTCTTC CASSVNTAYNEQFF
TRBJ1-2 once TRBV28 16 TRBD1 TGTGCCAGCAGTAGCCCAGGGGCAGGGGGCGATTATGGCTACACCTTC CASSSPGAGGDYGYTF
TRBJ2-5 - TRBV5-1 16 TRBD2 TGCGCCAGCAGCACCGGGACTAGCGGCTTCGAAGAGACCCAGTACTTC CASSTGTSGFEETQYF
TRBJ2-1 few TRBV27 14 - TGTGCCAGCAGGGACTTGAGCTCCTACAATGAGCAGTTCTTC CASRDLSSYNEQFF
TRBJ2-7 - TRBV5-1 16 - - CAGSFGPGLATYEQYF
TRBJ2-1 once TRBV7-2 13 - TGTGCCAGCAGCTTTGACGGGGATAATGAGCAGTTCTTC CASSFDGDNEQFF
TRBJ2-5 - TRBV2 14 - TGTGCCAGCAGCCGGGACTCCTCACAAGAGACCCAGTACTTC CASSRDSSQETQYF
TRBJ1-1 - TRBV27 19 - TGTGCCAGCAGTTTATATCGGGGGTTTGGGGGGGCGGAGGACACTGAAGCTTTCTTT CASSLYRGFGGAEDTEAFF